Listed below are T cell receptor beta chains from one sample, sequenced in a study of blood T cell repertoires in COVID-19. Repertoires were generated with immunoSEQ multiplex PCR, while TCRdb's copy carries only in-frame clones and drops some. The table lists fewer than 150,000 clones, around 85% of them singletons. Sequences were obtained from peripheral blood. The receptors come from a man in his fifties or sixties with acute or convalescent COVID-19. Both conserved end residues are part of each CDR3.

V gene,J gene,CDR3 protein
TRBV27,TRBJ1-4,CASSPETTNEKLFF
TRBV3-1/TRBV3-2,TRBJ1-5,CASSQMTDNQPQHF
TRBV6-5,TRBJ2-2,CASSKTGDDGELFF
TRBV9,TRBJ1-2,CASKRGDPGGYGYTF
TRBV2,TRBJ1-4,CASKNPTRTTNEKLFF
TRBV18,TRBJ1-3,CASSPRGGNTIYF
TRBV5-5,TRBJ1-3,CASSQQADTIYF
TRBV15,TRBJ2-7,CATSMQEGEQYF
TRBV28,TRBJ2-7,CASSLGQMYEQYF
TRBV7-9,TRBJ2-3,CASSLEGQGSFYTDTQYF
TRBV4-1,TRBJ2-7,CASSQAQGNEQYF
TRBV5-1,TRBJ1-4,CASSLVPAAEEKLFF
TRBV5-6,TRBJ2-3,CASSLPSENTDTQYF
TRBV6-5,TRBJ1-1,CASSYSAGGTTEAFF
TRBV19,TRBJ2-1,CARTSGSYEQFF
TRBV4-2,TRBJ2-3,CASSQGLAGATDTQYF
TRBV27,TRBJ2-1,CASSFGTGGYEQFF
TRBV30,TRBJ1-1,CAIRGQVNTEAFF
TRBV5-1,TRBJ1-2,CASSLGQGFDGYTF
TRBV24-1,TRBJ2-5,CATSDSSWGGQETQYF
TRBV30,TRBJ2-4,CAWSRSGIGNIQYF
TRBV12-3/TRBV12-4,TRBJ2-1,CASSSQGTQFF
TRBV28,TRBJ1-1,CASSTGGATEAFF
TRBV6-5,TRBJ1-1,CASRGQGGGTEAFF
TRBV12-3/TRBV12-4,TRBJ2-1,CATEEEFSSEQFF
TRBV19,TRBJ1-5,CASSPEGGGGQPQHF
TRBV6-5,TRBJ2-7,CASSYSGQGFTYEQYF
TRBV7-9,TRBJ2-2,CASRESGTGGRKTGELFF
TRBV7-2,TRBJ2-1,CASSLLAGGPHEQFF
TRBV6-6,TRBJ2-1,CASSYGGTHNEQFF
TRBV14,TRBJ1-1,CASSPSGQGLLHTEAFF
TRBV28,TRBJ2-5,CASSLMLAGVGTQYF
TRBV19,TRBJ2-3,CASSSPGVQDTQYF
TRBV9,TRBJ2-3,CASSVMGGRGTDTQYF
TRBV14,TRBJ1-6,CASSQRRQGGSSYNSPLHF
TRBV27,TRBJ1-2,CASSFTSTGYGYTF
TRBV29-1,TRBJ2-2,CSVRTGTGVTGELFF
TRBV4-1,TRBJ1-3,CASSPREGAGNTIYF
TRBV5-4,TRBJ2-5,CASSLGGGAETQYF
TRBV5-4,TRBJ1-6,CASSLGYDNPSSYNSPLHF
TRBV4-2,TRBJ2-5,CASSPGTSGGQETQYF
TRBV4-1,TRBJ1-3,CASSQVSSTVNTIYF
TRBV5-1,TRBJ2-7,CASSLDRDRGQGEQYF
TRBV21-1,TRBJ2-3,CASSKVSGDTDTQYF
TRBV12-3/TRBV12-4,TRBJ1-1,CASSLTGNTEAFF
TRBV7-9,TRBJ1-1,CASSLGSPPSTEAFF
TRBV9,TRBJ2-3,CASSLQGARGTDTQYF
TRBV11-2,TRBJ2-2,CASSAWTSVNTGELFF
TRBV6-5,TRBJ1-5,CASSYSSGEQPQHF
TRBV6-2/TRBV6-3,TRBJ2-2,CASSYPPPTGPNTGELFF
TRBV28,TRBJ2-3,CASRYTSGISTDTQYF
TRBV9,TRBJ1-1,CASSVGVGPEAFF
TRBV11-3,TRBJ2-3,CASSLGLAGADGGDTQYF